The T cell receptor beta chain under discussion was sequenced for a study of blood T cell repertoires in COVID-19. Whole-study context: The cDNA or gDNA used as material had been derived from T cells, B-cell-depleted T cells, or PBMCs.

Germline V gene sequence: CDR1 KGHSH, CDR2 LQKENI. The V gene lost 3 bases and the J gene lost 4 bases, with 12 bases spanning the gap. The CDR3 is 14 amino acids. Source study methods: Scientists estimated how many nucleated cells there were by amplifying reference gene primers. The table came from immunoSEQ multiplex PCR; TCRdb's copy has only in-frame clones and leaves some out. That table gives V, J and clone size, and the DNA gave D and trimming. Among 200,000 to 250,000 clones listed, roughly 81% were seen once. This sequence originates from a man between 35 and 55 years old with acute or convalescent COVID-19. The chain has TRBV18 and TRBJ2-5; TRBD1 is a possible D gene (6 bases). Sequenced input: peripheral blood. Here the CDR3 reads CASSPTGIGETQYF. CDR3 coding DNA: TGTGCCAGCTCACCCACAGGGATAGGAGAGACCCAGTACTTC.